One T cell receptor beta chain is described in this entry. The CDR3 runs to 13 residues. Germline V gene sequence: CDR1 SQVTM, CDR2 ANQGSEA. Trimming at V came to 7 bases and at J to 6 bases, leaving 12 bases not matched to a gene. As processed by the authors: For nucleated cells, counts were estimated from reference gene primer amplification. Sequencing was performed with immunoSEQ multiplex PCR; in TCRdb, only in-frame clones are kept and a portion is missing. The V and J calls and clone size are taken from that table; D and trimming were inferred from the DNA. The sample lists about 200,000 clones, 82% occurring once. This entry is derived from a study of blood T cell repertoires in COVID-19. At the level of the study: Samples taken during acute and convalescent COVID-19 were collected in the United States, Italy and Spain. The cDNA or gDNA used as material had been derived from T cells, B-cell-depleted T cells, or PBMCs.

The sample consisted of peripheral blood. The TCR originated in a woman in her 40s with acute or convalescent COVID-19. The chain uses TRBV29-1 and TRBJ2-7; 7 bases are a match to TRBD2. This chain's CDR3 is CSAPLAGDGEQYF. CDR3 bases: TGCAGCGCCCCCCTCGCGGGAGATGGCGAGCAGTACTTC.